This TCR beta chain was retrieved from a study of blood T cell repertoires in COVID-19. Germline V gene lookup returns CDR1 KGHDR and CDR2 SFDVKD. V was shortened by 3 bases and J by 0 bases, with 11 bases between the two germline ends. The CDR3 extends over 16 amino acids. In the authors' methods: Amplified reference gene primers provided the basis for estimating nucleated cell counts. Some clones are missing from TCRdb's copy, which holds only in-frame ones; the method was immunoSEQ multiplex PCR. V, J and clone size reflect that table, while D and trimming were determined from the DNA. The top ten clones hold roughly 5% of a sample with some 250,000 clones, more than 75% of them seen once.

The chain uses TRBV24-1 and TRBJ2-1; D is perhaps TRBD2 (5 bases). Sequenced: peripheral blood. The sequence derives from a woman aged 55-69 years with COVID-19, enrolled during active disease. The CDR3 DNA sequence: TGTGCCACCAGTGATGGGCGGAGGAGCTCCTACAATGAGCAGTTCTTC. Its translation: CATSDGRRSSYNEQFF.